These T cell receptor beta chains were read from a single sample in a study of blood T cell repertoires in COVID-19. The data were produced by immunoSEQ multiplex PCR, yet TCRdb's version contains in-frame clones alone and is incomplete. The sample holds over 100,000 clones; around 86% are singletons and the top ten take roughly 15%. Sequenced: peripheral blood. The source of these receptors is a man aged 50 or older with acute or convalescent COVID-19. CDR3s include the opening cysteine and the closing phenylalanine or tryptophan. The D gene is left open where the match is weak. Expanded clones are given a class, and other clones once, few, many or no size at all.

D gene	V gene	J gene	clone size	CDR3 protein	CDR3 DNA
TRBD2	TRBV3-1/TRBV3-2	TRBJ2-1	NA	CASSQSTSGRAFSYNEQFF	TGTGCCAGCAGCCAAAGTACTAGCGGGAGGGCCTTCTCCTACAATGAGCAGTTCTTC
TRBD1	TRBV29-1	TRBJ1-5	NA	CSVATGEGNQPQHF	TGCAGCGTAGCGACAGGGGAGGGTAATCAGCCCCAGCATTTT
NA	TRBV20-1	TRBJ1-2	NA	CSASWTANYGYTF	TGCAGTGCTAGTTGGACAGCTAACTATGGCTACACCTTC
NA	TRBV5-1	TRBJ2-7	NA	CASSSQGPNEQYF	TGCGCCAGCAGCTCACAGGGACCCAACGAGCAGTACTTC
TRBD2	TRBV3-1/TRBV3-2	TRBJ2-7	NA	CASSQVGAGSGRTPSTYEQYF	TGTGCCAGCAGCCAAGTTGGGGCGGGAAGCGGGAGGACACCGTCTACCTACGAGCAGTACTTC
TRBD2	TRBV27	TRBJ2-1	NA	CASSLPSGRVTEQFF	TGTGCCAGCAGTTTACCCAGCGGGAGGGTCACTGAGCAGTTCTTC
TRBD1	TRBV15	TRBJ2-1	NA	CATSRFPRGRANNEQFF	TGTGCCACCAGCAGATTCCCCAGGGGGCGAGCCAACAATGAGCAGTTCTTC
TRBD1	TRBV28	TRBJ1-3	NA	CASSSPLTGLGNTIYF	TGTGCCAGCAGTTCCCCCCTGACAGGGCTTGGAAACACCATATATTTT
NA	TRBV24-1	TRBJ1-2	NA	CATSDSFGYGYTF	TGTGCCACCAGTGATAGCTTTGGCTATGGCTACACCTTC
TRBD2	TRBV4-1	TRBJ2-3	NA	CASSQDASGRADTQYF	TGCGCCAGCAGCCAAGATGCTAGCGGGAGGGCGGATACGCAGTATTTT
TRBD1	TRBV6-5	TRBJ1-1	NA	CASTPGTEDTEAFF	TGTGCCAGCACTCCCGGGACAGAGGACACTGAAGCTTTCTTT
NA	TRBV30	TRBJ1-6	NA	CACHREYNSPLHF	TGTGCCTGCCACCGGGAGTATAATTCACCCCTCCACTTT
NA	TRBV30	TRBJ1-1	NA	CAWSLIETGNTEAFF	TGTGCCTGGAGTCTGATCGAGACAGGGAACACTGAAGCTTTCTTT
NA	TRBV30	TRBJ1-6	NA	CAWSRGPAGSPLHF	TGTGCCTGGAGTCGGGGACCGGCGGGGTCACCCCTCCACTTT
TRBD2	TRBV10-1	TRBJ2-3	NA	CASSESRELLLNTQYF	TGCGCCAGCAGTGAGTCGCGGGAGTTGTTATTAAATACGCAGTATTTT
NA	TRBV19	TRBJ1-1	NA	CASSLEGGTEAFF	TGTGCCAGTAGCCTGGAGGGCGGGACTGAAGCTTTCTTT
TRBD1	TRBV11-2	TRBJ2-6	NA	CASSFWTGNSGANVLTF	TGTGCCAGCAGCTTTTGGACAGGCAACTCTGGGGCCAACGTCCTGACTTTC
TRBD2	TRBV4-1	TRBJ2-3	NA	CASSPTPLTSGSDTQYF	TGCGCCAGCAGCCCAACCCCCCTTACTAGCGGCTCGGATACGCAGTATTTT
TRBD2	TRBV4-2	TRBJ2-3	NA	CASSLTSVFTDTQYF	TGTGCCAGCAGCTTGACTAGCGTTTTCACAGATACGCAGTATTTT
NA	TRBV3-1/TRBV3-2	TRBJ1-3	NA	CASMGANSGNTIYF	TGTGCCAGCATGGGGGCGAACAGTGGAAACACCATATATTTT
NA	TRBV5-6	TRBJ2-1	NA	CASSLGGSSSYNEQFF	TGTGCCAGCAGCTTGGGCGGCTCCAGCTCCTACAATGAGCAGTTCTTC
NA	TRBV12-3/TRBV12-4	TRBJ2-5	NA	CASSFYRGGTQYF	TGTGCCAGCAGTTTTTACAGGGGAGGGACCCAGTACTTC
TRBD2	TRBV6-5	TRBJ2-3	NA	CASNKIAGVGDTQYF	TGTGCCAGCAATAAAATAGCGGGAGTCGGCGATACGCAGTATTTT
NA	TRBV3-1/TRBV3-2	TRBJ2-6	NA	CASSWPGANVLTF	TGTGCCAGCAGCTGGCCTGGGGCCAACGTCCTGACTTTC
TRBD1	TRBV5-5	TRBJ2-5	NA	CASSLDGRGSETQYF	TGTGCCAGCAGCTTGGATGGCAGGGGGTCAGAGACCCAGTACTTC
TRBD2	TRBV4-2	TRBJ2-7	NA	CASSPSVAGGHEQYF	TGTGCCAGCAGCCCCTCGGTAGCGGGAGGCCACGAGCAGTACTTC
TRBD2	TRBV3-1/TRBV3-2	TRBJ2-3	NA	CASSHSGLAGQTSTDTQYF	TGTGCCAGCAGCCACTCGGGACTAGCGGGCCAAACTAGCACAGATACGCAGTATTTT
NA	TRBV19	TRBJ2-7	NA	CASSIDYGVSSYEQYF	TGTGCCAGTAGTATAGATTACGGGGTTTCGTCCTACGAGCAGTACTTC
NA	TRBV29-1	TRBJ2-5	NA	CSVETYLTQETQYF	TGCAGCGTGGAGACCTATTTAACTCAAGAGACCCAGTACTTC
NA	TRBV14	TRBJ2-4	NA	CASSQQTGGGKNIQYF	TGTGCCAGCAGCCAACAGACCGGAGGTGGCAAAAACATTCAGTACTTC
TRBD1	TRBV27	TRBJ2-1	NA	CASSKGSRGSDEQFF	TGTGCCAGCAGCAAAGGATCCAGGGGGAGCGATGAGCAGTTCTTC
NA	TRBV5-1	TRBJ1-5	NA	CASSPGHNSNQPQHF	TGCGCCAGCAGTCCAGGACACAATAGCAATCAGCCCCAGCATTTT
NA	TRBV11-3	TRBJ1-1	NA	CASSSGTQNTEAFF	TGTGCCAGCAGCTCCGGGACACAGAACACTGAAGCTTTCTTT
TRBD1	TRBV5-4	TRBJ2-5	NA	CAKRDRGQETQYF	TGTGCCAAGCGGGACAGGGGCCAAGAGACCCAGTACTTC
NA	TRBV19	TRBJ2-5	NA	CASTMGRRSQETQYF	TGTGCCAGTACCATGGGGAGGAGAAGCCAAGAGACCCAGTACTTC
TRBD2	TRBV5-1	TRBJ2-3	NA	CASSLALAGRTDTQYF	TGCGCCAGCAGCTTGGCCCTAGCGGGAAGAACAGATACGCAGTATTTT
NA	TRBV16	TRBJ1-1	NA	CASTTGWAEAFF	TGTGCCAGCACTACGGGTTGGGCTGAAGCTTTCTTT
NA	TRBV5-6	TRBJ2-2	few	CASSGELGDITGELFF	TGTGCCAGCAGCGGTGAGCTAGGGGACATCACCGGGGAGCTGTTTTTT
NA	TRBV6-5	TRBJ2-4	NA	CASRQVLAKNIQYF	TGTGCCAGCCGTCAGGTGCTAGCCAAAAACATTCAGTACTTC
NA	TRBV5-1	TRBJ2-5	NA	CASSPERAEETQYF	TGCGCCAGCAGCCCCGAGAGAGCGGAAGAGACCCAGTACTTC
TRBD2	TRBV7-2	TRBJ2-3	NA	CASSLSGRPGDTQYF	TGTGCCAGCAGCCTTAGCGGGAGGCCCGGGGATACGCAGTATTTT